The sequence of this T cell receptor beta chain was determined in a study of T-cell memory formation after mild COVID-19. General study results and limits: CD4+ contracting clones were mainly CM and EM; CD8+ ones, EMRA.

From the 5' RACE reads, TCRdb called clonotypes with MiXCR, one entry per CDR3 protein. Counted here are just over 350,000 distinct CDR3 sequences, approximately 15% occurring once; the ten biggest clones make up about 20%. This clonotype was detected only a few times. The antigen is unknown. J gave up 2 bases and V 5 bases, and 11 bases lay outside the gene matches. The CDR3 sequence is 17 residues long. In germline, CDR1 is SGHVS, CDR2 FQNEAQ. This clonotype originated in a man in his late teens or twenties who had mild COVID-19 (a few samples of this study predate the infection). Cell type and time point are not known. The sequenced sample consisted of PBMCs or a T cell subset sorted from them (not recorded which). The chain has TRBV7-8 and TRBJ2-7, with 11 bases lining up with TRBD2. The CDR3 loop reads CASSTRSGTSGTYEQYF. CDR3 in DNA: TGTGCCAGCAGCACCCGCTCAGGGACTAGCGGTACCTACGAGCAGTACTTC.